What follows is one T cell receptor beta chain and its context. Its antigen is currently not known. No per-base quality is available; no much larger clone lies one base away. This specimen belongs to a study of blood T cell repertoires in COVID-19 (dated by TCRdb to about 2020). About the study as a whole: Samples covering the acute and convalescent phases of COVID-19 were provided by collaborators in the United States, Italy and Spain. A freely available public database, intended as a resource for researchers studying the immune response to SARS-CoV-2, is where the repertoires were released. A de-identified subject ID, COVID-19 status, age in years and sex were almost always included in the sample metadata. Deeply sampled blood TCRbeta repertoires from subjects exposed to, actively infected with, or recovered from COVID-19 were included in the dataset. The samples were drawn from two sources: the first 160 participants of the ongoing ImmuneRACE study, and 950 to 1,500 subjects contributed by 6 global collaborators. The prospective study material was composed of cDNA or gDNA derived from T cells, B-cell-depleted T cells, or PBMCs. Where HLA class I and class II types were available, the types were taken from metadata supplied by the sample provider, not from assay-based typing. What the authors observed across the whole study: How much clinical and demographic metadata was included differed by source and by participant, and the metadata was provided uncurated.

The immunoSEQ Assay, a bias-controlled multiplex PCR, was used to amplify TCRbeta CDR3 regions from genomic DNA. Under the source paper's analysis protocol: The number of nucleated cells in each sample was estimated by amplification of reference gene primers within the assay. To quantify the absolute abundance of each unique TCRbeta CDR3 rearrangement, sequence reads were collapsed and filtered. For each sample, productive Simpson clonality was calculated as the square root of Simpson's diversity index over productive rearrangements. TCRdb limited this immuneACCESS table to in-frame rearrangements with V and J called. A share of clones is missing; checked studies link under half to unresolved V genes, and the rest is unexplained. That table gives V, J and clone size, and the DNA gave D and trimming. The sample table shows about 190,000 clones, and 80% to 95% are seen once. Clones ranked in the top ten supply 0.53% of the sample.

Whole blood was collected in K2EDTA tubes by collaborating institutions according to the institutions' own protocols. Collaborator samples were shipped for TCRbeta analysis as frozen whole blood, isolated PBMCs, or DNA extracted from either sample type. Ends trimmed: V by 7 bases, J by 14 bases; bases unmatched to a gene: 15. Its CDR3 holds 13 amino acids, cysteine through phenylalanine. The read is trimmed to its CDR3 DNA, 39 bases read in frame from base 1. The source of this sequence is a man aged 45-65 years with acute or convalescent COVID-19. Sequenced: peripheral blood. Here the chain combines TRBV12-3 or TRBV12-4 and TRBJ1-2, with 8 bases aligning to TRBD1. Here is the DNA: TGTGCCAGCACCCCGGACAGGGAAGCTGTTTATACCTTC. This gives the protein CASTPDREAVYTF.